The present TCR beta chain was sequenced within a study of tumour-infiltrating T cells in Burkitt lymphoma. In the study overall: Patients covered every epidemiological subtype of Burkitt lymphoma. Productive clonality predicted overall and progression-free survival.

Sequencing was performed with immunoSEQ multiplex PCR; in TCRdb, only in-frame clones are kept and a portion is missing. The sample lists about 1,600 clones; more than 40% were seen once. CDR3 length: 16 residues. Germline lookup yields CDR1 LNHNV and CDR2 YYDKDF (reference sequence). Between the trimmed V and J ends, which lost 0 bases and 3 bases, there was a span of 12 bases. The TCR sequence derives from a human donor with Burkitt lymphoma. The V call is TRBV15, the J call TRBJ2-4; D remains unclear. The sequencing sample was made of tumor tissue. CDR3 sequence: CATSRDGWVGKNIQYF. CDR3 bases: TGTGCCACCAGCAGAGATGGTTGGGTGGGCAAAAACATTCAGTACTTC.